Each of the 8 T cell receptor beta chains below was sequenced from the same sample in a study of vaccination and CD4 T cells after COVID-19. Sequencing of cultured CD4+ T cell DNA used the Oncomine TCR Beta short-read assay. Via MiXCR, TCRdb re-called the PCR reads, giving one row per CDR3 protein. The sample includes about 13,000 distinct CDR3 sequences, roughly 45% of them seen just once. Treatment meaning: roughly 10-day PBMC culture with coronavirus spike peptide pools or control peptides (ViraFEST assay). Antigens for these TCRs are unknown. Sequences were obtained from CD4+ T cells from blood, cultured in vitro. The receptor source for this set is a human donor who had recovered from COVID-19.

The chain employs TRBV6-2 or TRBV6-3 and TRBJ2-7; D gene uncertain. The CDR3 sequence is 15 residues long. V was pared by 5 bases and J by 1 base, with 15 bases between. Germline CDR1 MNHEY, CDR2 SVGEGT. CDR3 amino acids: CASSDAALGSYEQYF. CDR3 nucleotide sequence: TGTGCCAGCAGTGATGCGGCCTTGGGGTCCTACGAGCAGTACTTC.

This clonotype has a handful of counts. The CDR3 loop reads CASSAGPASNQPQHF. In nucleotides, the CDR3 is TGTGCCAGCAGCGCGGGACCGGCCAGCAATCAGCCCCAGCATTTT. V gene TRBV7-2 combines with J gene TRBJ1-5; weak D call: TRBD1 (5 bases). This CDR3 region has 15 residues. Per germline, CDR1 SGHTA and CDR2 FQGNSA. Trimming took 5 bases from V and 1 from J, leaving 12 bases between them.

This clonotype has just a few counts. DNA for the CDR3: TGTGCCAGCAGTGAAATCCGGTCCTATTCGGGCGAGCAGTACTTC. Amino acids: CASSEIRSYSGEQYF. J is TRBJ2-7 and V is TRBV6-1, with unresolved D. This CDR3 is built from 15 residues. Germline V gene lookup returns CDR1 MNHNS and CDR2 SASEGT. Trimming removed 2 bases from V and 6 bases from J, with 17 bases in between.

The V gene is TRBV10-2, the J gene TRBJ1-1; perhaps TRBD1 as D (5 bases). The CDR3 length is 16 residues. Germline loops: CDR1 WSHSY, CDR2 SAAADI. V was shortened by 7 bases and J by 6 bases, with 24 bases between the two germline ends. The CDR3 spells CASTGSGRDPRAEAFF. The CDR3 nucleotides read TGCGCCAGCACGGGTTCGGGGAGGGACCCTAGGGCTGAAGCTTTCTTT.

This clonotype was counted only a few times. The V gene is TRBV7-9, the J gene TRBJ2-2, with D perhaps matching TRBD1 (6 bases). CDR3 size: 14 residues. CDR1 SEHNR and CDR2 FQNEAQ come from the germline V gene (reference sequence). V was shortened by 4 bases and J by 3 bases, with 9 bases between the two germline ends. The DNA of the CDR3 is TGTGCCAGCAGCTGGGACATTTACACCGGGGAGCTGTTTTTT. Its protein is CASSWDIYTGELFF.

A few counts support this clonotype. This sequence joins TRBV20-1 and TRBJ2-7, with 11 bases lining up with TRBD1. The CDR3 loop spans 13 amino acids. CDR1 DFQATT and CDR2 SNEGSKA come from the germline V gene (reference sequence). Trimming cost V 5 bases and J 2 bases; bases outside gene matches: 2. The CDR3 coding sequence is TGCAGTGCTGGACAGGGGGCCGCCTACGAGCAGTACTTC. Amino acids: CSAGQGAAYEQYF.

The gene calls are TRBV20-1 and TRBJ2-4; 12 positions match TRBD1. This CDR3 contains 20 residues. Germline assignment: CDR1 DFQATT and CDR2 SNEGSKA (reference sequence). The trim removed 3 bases at V and 3 bases at J, leaving 18 bases unmatched. The CDR3 DNA sequence: TGCAGTGCTAGTTGGTATATTGGGACAGGGGGCCGGTTCGGCAAAAACATTCAGTACTTC. This gives the protein CSASWYIGTGGRFGKNIQYF.

This rearrangement joins TRBV10-2 to TRBJ1-3; D is unresolved. CDR3 length equals 15 residues. Trimming pared 3 bases from V and 0 bases from J, leaving 9 bases between. Germline CDR1 and CDR2: WSHSY and SAAADI. The CDR3 protein is CASSDYRGSGNTIYF. CDR3 nucleotide sequence: TGCGCCAGCAGTGATTACCGGGGCTCTGGAAACACCATATATTTT.